These 27 T cell receptor beta chains originate from one sample sequenced in a study of T-cell reconstitution after alpha-beta-depleted transplantation in children. Unique molecular identifiers were built into the TCRbeta library. In TCRdb, the PCR reads were re-called with MiXCR into one record per CDR3 protein. The sample consists of around 130,000 distinct CDR3 sequences, roughly 10% of them appearing once. This sample comprised PBMCs, mostly from graft donor cells, obtained 180 days after TCRalphabeta/CD19-depleted stem cell transplant. These receptor sequences come from a girl in the first two years of life who had a stem cell transplant for combined immunodeficiency, so the T cells may come from the graft donor.

The sample holds a few counts of this clonotype. The chain carries TRBV30 and TRBJ2-7; 10 positions agree with TRBD2. In germline, CDR1 is GTSNPN, CDR2 SVGIG (reference sequence). The CDR3 totals 12 residues. V dropped 7 bases and J dropped 4; count of bases not matched to a gene: 4. The CDR3 DNA is TGTGCCTCTTCTAGCGGGGGTTACGAGCAGTACTTC. This sequence encodes CASSSGGYEQYF.

This clonotype was picked up a small number of times. V is TRBV20-1 and J is TRBJ1-6, with 11 bases fitting TRBD1. This CDR3 is built from 13 residues. Germline-derived CDR1 and CDR2 are DFQATT and SNEGSKA (reference sequence). V shed 6 bases, J shed 6 bases, and the junction held 1 base outside the gene matches. The chain's CDR3 is CSAGTGGNSPLHF. The CDR3 region has the DNA TGCAGTGCAGGGACAGGGGGTAATTCACCCCTCCACTTT.

This clonotype was recorded a few times. The chain carries TRBV5-4 and TRBJ2-2; TRBD1 matches at 7 bases. Unmatched junction bases numbered 11, after V lost 0 bases and J lost 0 bases. The germline CDR1 and CDR2 sequences are SGHNT and YYREEE (reference sequence). The CDR3 sequence is 19 residues long. CDR3 DNA: TGTGCCAGCAGCTTGGCTCCCCACCGGGACAGACCGAACACCGGGGAGCTGTTTTTT. It codes for CASSLAPHRDRPNTGELFF. The variable domain in full, completed from reference TRBV5-4 and TRBJ2-2, reads ETGVTQSPTHLIKTRGQQVTLRCSSQSGHNTVSWYQQALGQGPQFIFQYYREEENGRGNFPPRFSGLQFPNYSSELNVNALELDDSALYLCASSLAPHRDRPNTGELFFGEGSRLTVL.

This sequence joins TRBV6-2 or TRBV6-3 and TRBJ1-1, with 9 bases identical to TRBD1. The CDR3 has 15 residues. Germline V lookup: CDR1 MNHEY, CDR2 SVGEGT. After removal of 5 bases from V and 6 bases from J, the junction contained 10 bases not matched to a gene. The CDR3 loop is CASSPRTQGAAEAFF. Here the CDR3 DNA reads TGTGCCAGCAGTCCTAGGACACAGGGGGCGGCTGAAGCTTTCTTT.

The chain uses TRBV20-1 and TRBJ2-1; TRBD2 agrees at 13 bases. From germline, CDR1 is DFQATT and CDR2 SNEGSKA (reference sequence). The CDR3 loop spans 14 amino acids. V lost 7 bases, J lost 4 bases, and 4 bases stayed unmatched. The CDR3 bases are TGCAGTGTCACGACTAGCGGGGGGTACAATGAGCAGTTCTTC. This translates into CSVTTSGGYNEQFF.

The V gene is TRBV14, the J gene TRBJ2-7; TRBD1 agrees at 9 bases. Germline CDR1 SGHDN, CDR2 FVKESK. The CDR3 length is 14 residues. J was trimmed by 2 bases and V by 4 bases; bases with no gene match: 3. The CDR3 loop reads CASSLHRGPYEQYF. The CDR3 DNA reads as TGTGCCAGCAGCCTCCACAGGGGGCCCTACGAGCAGTACTTC.

The gene calls are TRBV7-9 and TRBJ1-3; no firm D call. Trimming stripped 6 bases from V and 1 base from J, with 13 bases between. Germline-derived CDR1 and CDR2 are SEHNR and FQNEAQ (reference sequence). This CDR3 comprises 15 residues. Written as DNA, the CDR3 is TGTGCCAGCAGTCTGCTGGGATTGTCTGGAAACACCATATATTTT. Translation gives CASSLLGLSGNTIYF. The variable domain in full, with the rest retrieved from reference TRBV7-9 and TRBJ1-3, is DTGVSQNPRHKITKRGQNVTFRCDPISEHNRLYWYRQTLGQGPEFLTYFQNEAQLEKSRLLSDRFSAERPKGSFSTLEIQRTEQGDSAMYLCASSLLGLSGNTIYFGEGSWLTVV.

This clonotype was counted many times. J is TRBJ1-3 and V is TRBV6-1; D unresolved. CDR1 MNHNS and CDR2 SASEGT come from the germline V gene. The V and J ends lost 5 bases and 0 bases respectively, with 8 bases between them. The CDR3 totals 14 residues. CDR3 coding DNA: TGTGCCAGCAGTCGACCGAGCTCTGGAAACACCATATATTTT. As protein: CASSRPSSGNTIYF.

The rearrangement uses TRBV20-1 and TRBJ1-1, with TRBD1 matching over 9 bases. CDR1 and CDR2 from the germline V gene are DFQATT and SNEGSKA (reference sequence). CDR3 size: 16 residues. V was pared by 0 bases and J by 1 base, with 6 bases of the junction left unmatched. CDR3 DNA sequence: TGCAGTGCTAGAGATTTCGGGACAGGGACGAACACTGAAGCTTTCTTT. It yields the protein CSARDFGTGTNTEAFF.

This clonotype was detected only a few times. CDR3 region: CASGPRLETQYF. The CDR3 nucleotides are TGTGCTAGTGGCCCCCGATTAGAGACCCAGTACTTC. The chain couples TRBV12-5 to TRBJ2-5; D remains unclear. The CDR3 is 12 residues long. V lost 6 bases, J lost 4 bases, and 9 bases lay in between. Germline assignment: CDR1 LGHNT and CDR2 FRNRAP.

The J gene is TRBJ2-1, the V gene TRBV6-1; D not resolved. The germline V gene encodes CDR1 MNHNS and CDR2 SASEGT. V was pared by 10 bases and J by 5 bases, with 15 bases between. The CDR3 contains 13 residues. The CDR3 nucleotides are TGTGCCACCCGCGCCAAGGCCAACAATGAGCAGTTCTTC. Translating it yields CATRAKANNEQFF.

This clonotype was counted a few times. The CDR3 is CAISNRDRSYEQYF. CDR3 DNA sequence: TGTGCCATCAGTAACCGGGACAGGTCCTACGAGCAGTACTTC. The chain uses TRBV10-3 and TRBJ2-7; 8 bases are a match to TRBD1. CDR3 length: 14 residues. After removal of 5 bases from V and 1 base from J, the junction contained 4 bases not matched to a gene. Germline CDR1 and CDR2: ENHRY and SYGVKD.

This clonotype was recorded many times. CDR3 bases: TGTGCCAGCGCGGTAGGGAGGACGTACGAAAAACTGTTTTTT. This codes for CASAVGRTYEKLFF. J is TRBJ1-4 and V is TRBV2; D gene unclear. Trimming took off 8 bases at V and 8 bases at J, with 18 bases between the two ends. The CDR3 spans 14 residues. The germline CDR1 and CDR2 sequences are SNHLY and FYNNEI.

V gene TRBV10-3 combines with J gene TRBJ2-6, with a possible D match to TRBD1 (6 bases). CDR1 and CDR2 (germline): ENHRY, SYGVKD. CDR3 length: 17 residues. Trimming took off 10 bases at V and 1 base at J, with 20 bases between the two ends. CDR3 bases: TGTGCCACCAAGGGCAGGGGCGTTCTTTCTGGGGCCAACGTCCTGACTTTC. This translates into CATKGRGVLSGANVLTF.

This chain connects TRBV4-1 to TRBJ2-1, with 10 bases lining up with TRBD1. The V and J ends lost 3 bases and 8 bases, in that order; junction bases with no gene match: 22. This CDR3 spans 20 amino acids. CDR1 MGHRA and CDR2 YSYEKL come from the germline V gene. Written as DNA, the CDR3 is TGCGCCAGCAGCCACCTTCCGGGACAGGGGTACGGACTAGCTTCGGATGAGCAGTTCTTC. Translating it yields CASSHLPGQGYGLASDEQFF.

This clonotype was seen many times. The rearrangement joins TRBV20-1 to TRBJ2-2; 10 nucleotides align to TRBD1. V trimming: 2 bases; J trimming: 3 bases; junction bases outside the gene matches: 6. The CDR3 runs 16 residues. Germline V CDR1 and CDR2: DFQATT, SNEGSKA (reference sequence). CDR3 in amino acids: CSARLWTGGDTGELFF. The CDR3 coding sequence is TGCAGTGCTAGACTTTGGACAGGGGGTGACACCGGGGAGCTGTTTTTT.

The chain is built from TRBV12-3 or TRBV12-4 and TRBJ2-3; D uncertain. V was shortened by 4 bases and J by 2 bases, with 7 bases between the two germline ends. The CDR3 has 13 residues. The CDR3: CASSSGPTDTQYF. Here the CDR3 DNA reads TGTGCCAGCAGTTCTGGCCCCACAGATACGCAGTATTTT.

The table lists this clonotype with many counts. The V and J genes are TRBV7-8 and TRBJ2-3; D is undetermined. CDR3 length: 17 residues. Per germline, CDR1 SGHVS and CDR2 FQNEAQ. V lost 3 bases, J lost 3 bases, and 19 bases lay in between. The CDR3 spells CASSFYGWPPETDTQYF. CDR3 sequence (DNA): TGTGCCAGCAGCTTTTATGGTTGGCCCCCCGAGACAGATACGCAGTATTTT.

The chain employs TRBV4-3 and TRBJ2-1, with D tentatively TRBD1 (5 bases). CDR3 size: 14 residues. V lost 8 bases and J 3 bases, leaving 14 bases between the germline ends. The germline V gene has CDR1 LGHNA and CDR2 YSLEER. CDR3 region: CASGRTRFYNEQFF. CDR3 coding DNA: TGCGCCAGCGGTAGGACACGGTTCTACAATGAGCAGTTCTTC.

This clonotype occurred a few times. The CDR3 DNA reads as TGTGCCAGCAGCTGGGGCTTGGGTCGGGGAAACCAAGAGACCCAGTACTTC. Protein: CASSWGLGRGNQETQYF. The rearrangement links TRBV5-4 to TRBJ2-5; perhaps D is TRBD1 or TRBD2 (5 bases each). The germline V gene encodes CDR1 SGHNT and CDR2 YYREEE (reference sequence). Trimming took 3 bases from V and 0 from J, leaving 18 bases between them. This CDR3 region has 17 residues.

This clonotype has more than one count but fewer than ten. The chain couples TRBV30 to TRBJ2-3; 8 nucleotides line up with TRBD1. The CDR3 has 14 amino acids. Per germline, CDR1 GTSNPN and CDR2 SVGIG (reference sequence). V trimming: 0 bases; J trimming: 4 bases; junction bases outside the gene matches: 3. CDR3 loop: CAWSVGQGADTQYF. The CDR3 coding sequence is TGTGCCTGGAGTGTCGGACAGGGTGCAGATACGCAGTATTTT.

This clonotype was seen many times. The V and J genes are TRBV5-5 and TRBJ2-7; 8 nucleotides align to TRBD1. CDR1 SGHKS and CDR2 YYEKEE come from the germline V gene (reference sequence). With 2 bases clipped from V and 3 bases from J, the junction kept 7 bases outside the gene matches. The CDR3 runs 15 residues. The CDR3 reads CASSFGDRRFYEQYF. CDR3 nucleotide sequence: TGTGCCAGCAGCTTTGGGGACAGGCGTTTCTACGAGCAGTACTTC.

V and J are TRBV6-1 and TRBJ1-6, with a weak D call TRBD1 (6 bases). The CDR3 is made up of 13 amino acids. The V end lost 3 bases, the J end lost 7 bases, and 7 bases lay between the germline ends. From germline, CDR1 is MNHNS and CDR2 SASEGT. In DNA form, the CDR3 reads TGTGCCAGCAGTGAGGACAGAAATTCACCCCTCCACTTT. It yields the protein CASSEDRNSPLHF.

This chain uses TRBV27 with TRBJ2-3, with 7 bases lining up with TRBD1. CDR1 MNHEY and CDR2 SMNVEV come from the germline V gene (reference sequence). The ends lost 6 bases at V and 6 bases at J; junction bases unmatched: 18. This CDR3 spans 17 amino acids. The CDR3 DNA sequence: TGTGCCAGCAGCCTCGACAGGCAGGGGGTTTTCTGGGATACGCAGTATTTT. Its protein product is CASSLDRQGVFWDTQYF.

This clonotype was counted only a few times. As DNA, the CDR3 is TGTGCCAGCAGTTTGACCAGTATAGGGGCCCGAGGTGGCTCACCCCTCCACTTT. Protein product: CASSLTSIGARGGSPLHF. The rearrangement joins TRBV27 to TRBJ1-6; D may be TRBD1 (5 bases). Germline V gene sequence: CDR1 MNHEY, CDR2 SMNVEV (reference sequence). This CDR3 spans 18 amino acids. V lost 3 bases, J lost 10 bases, and 25 bases lay in between.

In its sample, this clonotype was seen a few times. CDR3 region: CASSGPSGGFTDTQYF. The CDR3 DNA is TGCGCCAGCAGCGGCCCTAGCGGGGGGTTCACAGATACGCAGTATTTT. This chain links TRBV5-1 with TRBJ2-3; 11 bases line up with TRBD2. The V gene's germline CDR1 is SGHRS and CDR2 YFSETQ. This CDR3 is built from 16 residues. Germline trimming cut 4 bases from V and 2 bases from J; bases unmatched to any gene: 6. Complete variable domain (other parts from reference TRBV5-1 and TRBJ2-3): KAGVTQTPRYLIKTRGQQVTLSCSPISGHRSVSWYQQTPGQGLQFLFEYFSETQRNKGNFPGRFSGRQFSNSRSEMNVSTLELGDSALYLCASSGPSGGFTDTQYFGPGTRLTVL.

This clonotype has a handful of counts. The chain is built from TRBV6-5 and TRBJ2-7, with 9 bases fitting TRBD1. V shed 3 bases and J 4 bases; nucleotides not matched to a gene: 4. Looked up from germline, CDR1 is MNHEY and CDR2 is SVGAGI. This CDR3 region has 14 residues. The CDR3 bases are TGTGCCAGCAGTTATGGGACAGGGATGTACGAGCAGTACTTC. Protein product: CASSYGTGMYEQYF.